This TCR beta chain was identified in a study of beta chain features in type 1 diabetes. On the study more broadly: Patients and healthy donors were similar in age, gender and cell yields. General study results and limits: Cells with high TCR expression could be over-represented when cDNA is sequenced. For Type 1 diabetes patients, all four CD4+ subsets carried TCRB CDR3s that were moderately but significantly shorter. A closer apparent resemblance between naive, central memory and Treg TCRB repertoires was seen in patients than in healthy donors.

Germline-derived CDR1 and CDR2 are KGHSH and LQKENI. The CDR3 is 18 amino acids. With V trimmed by 3 bases and J by 1 base, 13 bases remained unmatched. As for this clone: The antigen is undetermined.

Of the isolated RNA, all was reverse transcribed, and so the sequenced material was expressed TCRB transcripts. Only in-frame clones appear in the TCRdb table, and some are missing; sequencing was by immunoSEQ multiplex PCR. The table lists 600,000 to 700,000 clones, about an eighth of them singletons, with 0.02% to 0.025% in the top ten. The origin of this receptor is a man aged 18 to 35 with type 1 diabetes. Material: naive CD4+ T cells from blood. The chain employs TRBV18 and TRBJ2-7, with TRBD1 matching 9 bases. The CDR3 spells CASSPVSRDRVGSYEQYF. CDR3 nucleotides: TGTGCCAGCTCACCGGTGTCCCGGGACAGGGTTGGGTCCTACGAGCAGTACTTC.